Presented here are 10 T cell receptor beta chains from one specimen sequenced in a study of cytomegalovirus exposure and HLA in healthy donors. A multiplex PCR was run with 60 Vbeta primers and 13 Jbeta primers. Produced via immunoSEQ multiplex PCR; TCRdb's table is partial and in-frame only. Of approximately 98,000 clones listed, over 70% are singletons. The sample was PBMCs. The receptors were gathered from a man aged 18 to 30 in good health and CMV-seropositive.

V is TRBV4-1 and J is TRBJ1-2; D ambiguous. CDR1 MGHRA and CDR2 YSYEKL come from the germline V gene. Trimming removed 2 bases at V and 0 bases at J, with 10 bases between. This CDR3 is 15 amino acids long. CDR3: CASSQRSESNYGYTF. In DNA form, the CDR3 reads TGCGCCAGCAGCCAAAGATCAGAATCTAACTATGGCTACACCTTC.

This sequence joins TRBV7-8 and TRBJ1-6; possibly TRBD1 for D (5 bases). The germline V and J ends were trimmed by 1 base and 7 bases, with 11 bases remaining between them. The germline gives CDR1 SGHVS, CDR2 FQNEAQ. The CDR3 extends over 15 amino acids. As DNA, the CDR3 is TGTGCCAGCAGCTTAGACCGTGGGGGGAATTCACCCCTCCACTTT. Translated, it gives CASSLDRGGNSPLHF.

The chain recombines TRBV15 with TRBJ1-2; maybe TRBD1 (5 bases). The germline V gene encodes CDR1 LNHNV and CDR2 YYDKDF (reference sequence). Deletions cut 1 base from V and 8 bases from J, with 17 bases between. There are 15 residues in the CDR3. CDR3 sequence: CATSRAEGDPFGYTF. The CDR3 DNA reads TGTGCCACCAGCAGAGCCGAAGGGGATCCATTCGGCTACACCTTC.

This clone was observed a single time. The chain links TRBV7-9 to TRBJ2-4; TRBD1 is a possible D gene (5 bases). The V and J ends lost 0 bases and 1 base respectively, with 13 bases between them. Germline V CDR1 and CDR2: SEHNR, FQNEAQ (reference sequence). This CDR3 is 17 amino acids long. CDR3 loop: CASSLARQGSAKNIQYF. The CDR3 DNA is TGTGCCAGCAGCTTAGCGCGGCAGGGTAGTGCCAAAAACATTCAGTACTTC.

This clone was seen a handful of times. The CDR3 sequence: CASSLVGGGNTEAFF. The DNA of the CDR3 is TGCGCCAGCAGCCTGGTAGGGGGCGGTAACACTGAAGCTTTCTTT. This chain joins TRBV5-1 and TRBJ1-1; TRBD1 aligns across 7 bases. The germline V gene encodes CDR1 SGHRS and CDR2 YFSETQ. V gave up 4 bases and J gave up 2 bases; unmatched junction bases: 8. The CDR3 has 15 residues. Full variable domain (rest looked up from reference TRBV5-1 and TRBJ1-1): KAGVTQTPRYLIKTRGQQVTLSCSPISGHRSVSWYQQTPGQGLQFLFEYFSETQRNKGNFPGRFSGRQFSNSRSEMNVSTLELGDSALYLCASSLVGGGNTEAFFGQGTRLTVV.

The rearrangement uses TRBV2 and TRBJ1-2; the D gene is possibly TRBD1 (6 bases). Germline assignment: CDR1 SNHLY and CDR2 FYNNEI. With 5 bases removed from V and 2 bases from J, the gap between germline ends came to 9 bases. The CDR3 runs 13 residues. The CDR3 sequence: CASSSTGNYGYTF. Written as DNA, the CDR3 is TGTGCCAGCAGTAGTACAGGGAACTATGGCTACACCTTC. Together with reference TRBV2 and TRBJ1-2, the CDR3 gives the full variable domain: EPEVTQTPSHQVTQMGQEVILRCVPISNHLYFYWYRQILGQKVEFLVSFYNNEISEKSEIFDDQFSVERPDGSNFTLKIRSTKLEDSAMYFCASSSTGNYGYTFGSGTRLTVV.

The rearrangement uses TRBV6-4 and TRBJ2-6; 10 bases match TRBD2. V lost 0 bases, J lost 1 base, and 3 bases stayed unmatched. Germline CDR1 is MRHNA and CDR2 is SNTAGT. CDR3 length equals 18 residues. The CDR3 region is CASSDSSGGASGANVLTF. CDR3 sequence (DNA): TGTGCCAGCAGTGACTCGAGCGGGGGGGCATCTGGGGCCAACGTCCTGACTTTC.

CDR3 DNA: TGTGCCAGCAGGCTTACGACAGGGACCTACGAGCAGTACTTC. It specifies CASRLTTGTYEQYF. V is TRBV6-5 and J is TRBJ2-7, with 7 bases identical to TRBD1. The germline V gene encodes CDR1 MNHEY and CDR2 SVGAGI. Unmatched junction bases numbered 7, after V lost 6 bases and J lost 2 bases. The CDR3 is 14 amino acids.

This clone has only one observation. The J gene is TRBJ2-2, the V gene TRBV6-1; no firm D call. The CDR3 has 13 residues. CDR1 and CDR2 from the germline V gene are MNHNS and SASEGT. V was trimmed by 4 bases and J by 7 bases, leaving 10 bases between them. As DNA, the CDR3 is TGTGCCAGCAGTGGGGCGTTCGGCGGGGAGCTGTTTTTT. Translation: CASSGAFGGELFF.

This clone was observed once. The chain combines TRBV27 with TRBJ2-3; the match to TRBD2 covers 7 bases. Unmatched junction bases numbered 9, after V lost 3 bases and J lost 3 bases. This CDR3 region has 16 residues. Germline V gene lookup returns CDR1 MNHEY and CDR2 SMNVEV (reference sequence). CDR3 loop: CASSFWAGEVTDTQYF. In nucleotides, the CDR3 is TGTGCCAGCAGTTTTTGGGCGGGGGAGGTAACAGATACGCAGTATTTT.